This T cell receptor beta chain was retrieved from a study of long-term antiretroviral therapy in people with HIV. Whole-study results and caveats: Diversity rose after ART but stayed below transplant donor controls. Blood in the study was drawn between about 2003 and 2017, possibly under older ART regimens, which may be less effective than current ones.

Germline V gives CDR1 MGHRA, CDR2 YSYEKL. V was cut by 4 bases and J by 6 bases, with 7 bases left in between. This CDR3 spans 12 amino acids. Of note for this clone: Its specificity is unknown.

Sampling of each donor yielded at least one pre-ART PBMC sample and at least two post-ART PBMC samples. The samples, holding roughly 0.95-10 million cryopreserved PBMC, were thawed before DNA extraction was carried out. The immunoSEQ assay was v3.0, run at survey level. Clones were sequenced by immunoSEQ multiplex PCR, and TCRdb holds only the in-frame ones, with some missing. This sample yields roughly 23,000 clones, of which approximately 85% are seen a single time; about 7.7% belongs to the top ten. This TCR was recovered from a young man with HIV. The sample here was unsorted PBMCs, taken 1.5 years after starting antiretroviral therapy. V and J are TRBV4-1 and TRBJ1-5; the D gene is possibly TRBD1 (5 bases). The DNA of the CDR3 is TGCGCCAGCAGCCCCAGGGTTCAGCCCCAGCATTTT. Translating gives CASSPRVQPQHF.